Following are 25 T cell receptor beta chains from one sample sequenced in a study of CD8+CD57+ T cells in acquired aplastic anemia. The study profiled TCR beta VDJ and CDR3 using genomic DNA as template. TCRdb independently ran MiXCR on the reads; one entry per CDR3 protein. Of roughly 180,000 distinct CDR3 sequences listed, 50% to 75% are singletons. Sequenced material: sorted CD4+, CD8+, or CD8+CD57+ T cells (not recorded which) from PBMCs. These receptors originate from a human donor with severe aplastic anemia or a healthy control (not recorded which).

The chain recombines TRBV7-8 with TRBJ2-7, with D perhaps TRBD1 or TRBD2 (6 bases each). V lost 1 base, J lost 2 bases, and 15 bases lay in between. The CDR3 sequence is 16 residues long. Germline CDR1 reads SGHVS; CDR2 reads FQNEAQ. The DNA of the CDR3 is TGTGCCAGCAGCTTAGATGGGGGGCGCGCCCCCTACGAGCAGTACTTC. It codes for CASSLDGGRAPYEQYF. Combining the CDR3 with reference TRBV7-8 and TRBJ2-7 gives the whole variable domain GAGVSQSPRYKVAKRGQDVALRCDPISGHVSLFWYQQALGQGPEFLTYFQNEAQLDKSGLPSDRFFAERPEGSVSTLKIQRTQQEDSAVYLCASSLDGGRAPYEQYFGPGTRLTVT.

The chain links TRBV9 to TRBJ2-2; TRBD1 is a possible D gene (5 bases). Trimming removed 4 bases at V and 6 bases at J, with 19 bases between. Germline CDR1 is SGDLS and CDR2 is YYNGEE. This CDR3 contains 16 residues. Here the CDR3 reads CASSLGLTVGAGELFF. The CDR3 DNA follows: TGTGCCAGCAGCTTGGGGCTCACCGTAGGGGCCGGGGAGCTGTTTTTT.

This clonotype was seen a single time. The genes are TRBV9 and TRBJ2-5; possible D gene TRBD2, 6 bases. Germline CDR1 SGDLS, CDR2 YYNGEE. The CDR3 contains 17 residues. Trimming pared 4 bases from V and 2 bases from J, leaving 21 bases between. The DNA for the CDR3 is TGTGCCAGCAGCTTCCACCCCCGGGGCGGGGTACAAGAGACCCAGTACTTC. It specifies CASSFHPRGGVQETQYF.

The CDR3 loop reads CASSPPGTFPDYEQYF. In DNA form, the CDR3 reads TGTGCCAGCAGTCCCCCTGGGACTTTCCCCGACTACGAGCAGTACTTC. V gene TRBV25-1 combines with J gene TRBJ2-7; the D gene is possibly TRBD2 (6 bases). Germline values: CDR1 MGHDK, CDR2 SYGVNS. This CDR3 has 16 residues. V was shortened by 5 bases and J by 3 bases, with 20 bases between the two germline ends.

This clonotype appeared many times. The chain is built from TRBV6-6 and TRBJ2-7; 9 bases are a match to TRBD1. V lost 2 bases and J lost 3; bases outside the gene matches: 8. The CDR3 has 16 amino acids. Germline V CDR1 and CDR2: MNHNY, SVGAGI (reference sequence). The chain's CDR3 is CASSYAGGTGNYEQYF. The CDR3 DNA is TGTGCCAGCAGTTACGCGGGTGGGACAGGGAACTACGAGCAGTACTTC.

The chain combines TRBV19 with TRBJ2-1; TRBD2 agrees at 7 bases. Germline trimming cut 6 bases from V and 6 bases from J; bases unmatched to any gene: 8. The CDR3 extends over 14 amino acids. Germline loops: CDR1 LNHDA, CDR2 SQIVND (reference sequence). CDR3 sequence reads: CASRIGGGPNEQFF. The CDR3 DNA sequence: TGTGCCAGTAGGATCGGCGGGGGACCCAATGAGCAGTTCTTC.

V gene TRBV7-8 combines with J gene TRBJ2-7; no firm D call. V lost 6 bases to trimming and J lost 0 bases, with 12 bases between them. CDR1 and CDR2 from the germline V gene are SGHVS and FQNEAQ. The CDR3 is 14 residues long. The chain's CDR3 is CASRPLGFSYEQYF. CDR3 DNA: TGTGCCAGCAGACCCCTGGGGTTCTCCTACGAGCAGTACTTC.

This clonotype was observed a handful of times. The chain recombines TRBV10-2 with TRBJ2-5; D is perhaps TRBD1 (5 bases). The CDR3 is made up of 13 amino acids. Germline V CDR1 and CDR2: WSHSY, SAAADI. The V gene lost 6 bases and the J gene lost 5 bases, with 13 bases spanning the gap. CDR3 protein: CASRDTSRETQYF. The CDR3 DNA sequence: TGCGCCAGCAGGGACACCTCCCGGGAGACCCAGTACTTC.

At least ten counts were recorded for this clonotype. The chain carries TRBV20-1 and TRBJ2-1; possible D gene TRBD2, 6 bases. CDR1 and CDR2 from the germline V gene are DFQATT and SNEGSKA (reference sequence). V lost 6 bases to trimming and J lost 0 bases, with 15 bases between them. CDR3 size: 15 residues. The CDR3: CSAPPDGSSYNEQFF. The CDR3 nucleotides read TGCAGTGCGCCGCCCGACGGGAGCTCCTACAATGAGCAGTTCTTC.

The table lists this clonotype with a few counts. The chain's CDR3 is CASSSQGPYEQYF. Written as DNA, the CDR3 is TGTGCCAGCAGCTCCCAGGGGCCCTACGAGCAGTACTTC. This rearrangement joins TRBV7-9 to TRBJ2-7, with a weak D call TRBD1 (6 bases). Germline V gene lookup returns CDR1 SEHNR and CDR2 FQNEAQ (reference sequence). The V end lost 4 bases, the J end lost 2 bases, and 9 bases lay between the germline ends. The CDR3 has 13 amino acids.

The genes are TRBV6-5 and TRBJ1-1; D perhaps matches TRBD1 (5 bases). CDR3 length: 12 residues. CDR1 and CDR2 from the germline V gene are MNHEY and SVGAGI. V was clipped by 2 bases and J by 10 bases, with 11 bases between them. The CDR3 reads CASSYDGGTAFF. The CDR3 DNA reads TGTGCCAGCAGTTACGACGGGGGAACAGCTTTCTTT.

The chain combines TRBV2 with TRBJ1-2, with TRBD1 as a possible D gene (5 bases). This CDR3 is built from 13 residues. Germline CDR1 is SNHLY and CDR2 is FYNNEI. V lost 6 bases to trimming and J lost 3 bases, with 11 bases between them. This CDR3 reads CASRAAGHYGYTF. CDR3 sequence (DNA): TGTGCCAGCAGGGCCGCGGGACACTATGGCTACACCTTC.

This chain connects TRBV30 to TRBJ1-1; D is uncertain. There are 12 residues in the CDR3. V was clipped by 0 bases and J by 9 bases, with 11 bases between them. Germline assignment: CDR1 GTSNPN and CDR2 SVGIG (reference sequence). The CDR3 protein is CAWSVDRRQAFF. The CDR3 DNA is TGTGCCTGGAGTGTGGATAGGCGGCAAGCTTTCTTT.

V is TRBV5-1 and J is TRBJ2-7; D uncertain. CDR1 SGHRS and CDR2 YFSETQ come from the germline V gene. The CDR3 contains 12 residues. Between the trimmed V and J ends, which lost 2 bases and 7 bases, there was a span of 10 bases. In DNA, the CDR3 is TGCGCCAGCAGCTTTGCAGGTGGGGAGCAGTACTTC. It codes for CASSFAGGEQYF.

This clonotype has a handful of counts. V usage is TRBV7-9 and J usage is TRBJ2-7; 7 bases align to TRBD1. Germline V gene lookup returns CDR1 SEHNR and CDR2 FQNEAQ (reference sequence). This CDR3 contains 15 residues. The J segment lost 0 bases and the V segment lost 4 bases, leaving 6 bases of the junction unmatched. Written as DNA, the CDR3 is TGTGCCAGCAGCTGGGGACAGTCGTACTCCTACGAGCAGTACTTC. Translating it yields CASSWGQSYSYEQYF. The full variable domain, with the rest looked up from reference TRBV7-9 and TRBJ2-7, is DTGVSQNPRHKITKRGQNVTFRCDPISEHNRLYWYRQTLGQGPEFLTYFQNEAQLEKSRLLSDRFSAERPKGSFSTLEIQRTEQGDSAMYLCASSWGQSYSYEQYFGPGTRLTVT.

V and J are TRBV27 and TRBJ2-3; D might be TRBD2 (5 bases). V was clipped by 6 bases and J by 6 bases, with 19 bases between them. The germline V gene has CDR1 MNHEY and CDR2 SMNVEV (reference sequence). The CDR3 is made up of 15 amino acids. DNA for the CDR3: TGTGCCAGCAGCCAGACCCTGGCGGGTTCGGATACGCAGTATTTT. Translating it yields CASSQTLAGSDTQYF.

The CDR3 spells CATSRPSGSYEQYF. DNA for the CDR3: TGTGCCACCAGCAGACCCTCGGGCTCCTACGAGCAGTACTTC. The V gene is TRBV15, the J gene TRBJ2-7; no clear D gene. This CDR3 is built from 14 residues. Germline V CDR1 and CDR2: LNHNV, YYDKDF (reference sequence). V lost 2 bases, J lost 0 bases, and 8 bases lay in between.

This chain joins TRBV7-9 and TRBJ2-1; a possible D gene is TRBD2 (6 bases). This CDR3 comprises 13 residues. The germline V gene has CDR1 SEHNR and CDR2 FQNEAQ (reference sequence). Deletions cut 11 bases from V and 7 bases from J, with 18 bases between. This CDR3 reads CAGMGLEKNEQFF. In DNA, the CDR3 is TGTGCCGGAATGGGACTTGAAAAGAATGAGCAGTTCTTC.

The CDR3, as DNA: TGTGCCAGCAGCTTGGGACAGGGGTACCAAGAGACCCAGTACTTC. It translates to CASSLGQGYQETQYF. V gene TRBV9 combines with J gene TRBJ2-5; TRBD1 agrees at 10 bases. This CDR3 is built from 15 residues. Germline assignment: CDR1 SGDLS and CDR2 YYNGEE. Losses at the gene ends were 4 bases for V and 0 bases for J; bases not matched to a gene: 3. Using reference TRBV9 and TRBJ2-5 for the parts outside the CDR3, the full variable domain is DSGVTQTPKHLITATGQRVTLRCSPRSGDLSVYWYQQSLDQGLQFLIQYYNGEERAKGNILERFSAQQFPDLHSELNLSSLELGDSALYFCASSLGQGYQETQYFGPGTRLLVL.

This clonotype was recorded only once. V is TRBV2 and J is TRBJ1-4, with D uncertain. Looked up from germline, CDR1 is SNHLY and CDR2 is FYNNEI. The length of the CDR3 is 11 residues. The V end lost 4 bases, the J end lost 6 bases, and 3 bases lay between the germline ends. Here the CDR3 DNA reads TGTGCCAGCAGTGGATATGAAAAACTGTTTTTT. This codes for CASSGYEKLFF.

This clonotype turned up a few times. The chain links TRBV7-2 to TRBJ2-1; D is uncertain. V shed 1 base and J shed 6 bases, with 13 bases lying between them. This CDR3 comprises 15 residues. Germline CDR1 reads SGHTA; CDR2 reads FQGNSA. In DNA, the CDR3 is TGTGCCAGCAGCTTAGGATTAGCCAGCGTCAATGAGCAGTTCTTC. The encoded protein is CASSLGLASVNEQFF.

The V and J genes are TRBV25-1 and TRBJ2-1; D unresolved. CDR1 and CDR2 from the germline V gene are MGHDK and SYGVNS. The V gene lost 1 base and the J gene lost 12 bases, with 13 bases spanning the gap. The CDR3 has 13 amino acids. Here the CDR3 DNA reads TGTGCCAGCAGTGAATCCGCACACGGAACGCAGTTCTTC. Residues: CASSESAHGTQFF. Based on the CDR3 plus reference TRBV25-1 and TRBJ2-1, the full variable domain is EADIYQTPRYLVIGTGKKITLECSQTMGHDKMYWYQQDPGMELHLIHYSYGVNSTEKGDLSSESTVSRIRTEHFPLTLESARPSHTSQYLCASSESAHGTQFFGPGTRLTVL.

V usage is TRBV10-1 and J usage is TRBJ2-2, with D perhaps assigned TRBD1 or TRBD2 (5 bases each). In germline, CDR1 is WNHNN, CDR2 SYGVQD (reference sequence). CDR3 length: 16 amino acids. The ends were cut back, 8 bases at V and 2 bases at J, with 18 bases in the middle. CDR3: CASRFDGTHNTGELFF. CDR3 in DNA: TGCGCCAGCCGGTTCGACGGGACGCATAACACCGGGGAGCTGTTTTTT.

The chain joins TRBV24-1 to TRBJ2-5; the match to TRBD1 covers 7 bases. Germline V lookup: CDR1 KGHDR, CDR2 SFDVKD. This CDR3 has 14 residues. V shed 4 bases, J shed 1 base, and the junction held 2 bases outside the gene matches. The DNA for the CDR3 is TGTGCCACCAGTGAGAGGGACAGCCAAGAGACCCAGTACTTC. Residues: CATSERDSQETQYF.

This clonotype appeared a few times. V usage is TRBV9 and J usage is TRBJ1-2; 7 bases match TRBD1. The CDR3 is made up of 15 amino acids. The ends lost 0 bases at V and 1 base at J; junction bases unmatched: 3. The germline CDR1 and CDR2 sequences are SGDLS and YYNGEE. The CDR3 protein is CASSVEGDSNYGYTF. CDR3 DNA sequence: TGTGCCAGCAGCGTAGAAGGGGACAGTAACTATGGCTACACCTTC. The full variable domain, its missing parts supplied by reference TRBV9 and TRBJ1-2, is DSGVTQTPKHLITATGQRVTLRCSPRSGDLSVYWYQQSLDQGLQFLIQYYNGEERAKGNILERFSAQQFPDLHSELNLSSLELGDSALYFCASSVEGDSNYGYTFGSGTRLTVV.